Following are 20 T cell receptor beta chains from one sample sequenced in a study of cytomegalovirus exposure and HLA in healthy donors. With 60 Vbeta and 13 Jbeta primers, the PCR was carried out. Sequenced by immunoSEQ multiplex PCR; TCRdb stores in-frame clones only, minus some. This table has 100,000 to 150,000 clones, roughly 78% appearing once. The sequencing input was PBMCs. Source of these receptors: a man between 25 and 39 years old in good health and CMV-seropositive.

The chain recombines TRBV20-1 with TRBJ2-1; perhaps TRBD2 as D (6 bases). Looked up from germline, CDR1 is DFQATT and CDR2 is SNEGSKA (reference sequence). The CDR3 has 11 amino acids. V was shortened by 3 bases and J by 10 bases, with 10 bases between the two germline ends. CDR3 loop: CSASGSWEQFF. In nucleotides, the CDR3 is TGCAGTGCTAGCGGGAGCTGGGAGCAGTTCTTC.

The gene calls are TRBV9 and TRBJ1-6; 8 nucleotides agree with TRBD1. The CDR3 has 15 amino acids. Germline V CDR1 and CDR2: SGDLS, YYNGEE. Trimming took 4 bases from V and 10 from J; bases not matched to a gene: 10. Here the CDR3 DNA reads TGTGCCAGCAGCCCAGGACAGGGAAGGGACTCACCCCTCCACTTT. It translates to CASSPGQGRDSPLHF.

The chain has TRBV5-1 and TRBJ2-7; 12 bases align to TRBD2. CDR1 and CDR2 (germline): SGHRS, YFSETQ. This CDR3 has 16 amino acids. The V and J ends lost 0 bases and 4 bases, in that order; junction bases with no gene match: 5. The CDR3 sequence: CASSLGSSGRVYEQYF. In DNA form, the CDR3 reads TGCGCCAGCAGCTTGGGCTCTAGCGGGAGGGTATACGAGCAGTACTTC.

V and J are TRBV19 and TRBJ1-3; D possibly corresponds to TRBD1 (5 bases). V shed 6 bases and J shed 4 bases, with 22 bases lying between them. The CDR3 contains 17 residues. The germline CDR1 and CDR2 sequences are LNHDA and SQIVND (reference sequence). CDR3 sequence reads: CASRARQSEGPGNTIYF. CDR3 bases: TGTGCCAGTAGGGCACGACAGTCCGAAGGTCCCGGAAACACCATATATTTT.

V usage is TRBV5-1 and J usage is TRBJ2-2; the D gene is possibly TRBD2 (6 bases). V lost 1 base, J lost 7 bases, and 11 bases lay in between. Germline assignment: CDR1 SGHRS and CDR2 YFSETQ. The CDR3 is 14 residues long. CDR3 loop: CASSLFPGVGELFF. CDR3 sequence (DNA): TGCGCCAGCAGCTTGTTCCCGGGGGTCGGGGAGCTGTTTTTT.

This sequence joins TRBV27 and TRBJ2-1, with 12 bases matching TRBD1. In germline, CDR1 is MNHEY, CDR2 SMNVEV (reference sequence). The CDR3 consists of 14 residues. V shed 6 bases and J 8 bases; nucleotides not matched to a gene: 5. CDR3 region: CASRFRDRGHEQFF. Written as DNA, the CDR3 is TGTGCCAGCAGATTCCGGGACAGGGGGCATGAGCAGTTCTTC.

Only one count was recorded for this clone. V and J are TRBV7-8 and TRBJ2-7; 9 bases are a match to TRBD2. The CDR3 contains 15 residues. Losses at the gene ends were 5 bases for V and 3 bases for J; bases not matched to a gene: 8. Germline CDR1 reads SGHVS; CDR2 reads FQNEAQ. CDR3 sequence reads: CASSQVRLAVYEQYF. In DNA, the CDR3 is TGTGCCAGCAGCCAGGTGAGACTAGCGGTCTACGAGCAGTACTTC.

This clone was seen just once. The chain has TRBV5-5 and TRBJ1-1; 8 nucleotides align to TRBD1. Germline CDR1 reads SGHKS; CDR2 reads YYEKEE (reference sequence). The CDR3 length is 14 residues. The trim removed 5 bases at V and 2 bases at J, leaving 5 bases unmatched. As DNA, the CDR3 is TGTGCCAGCAGATCGGACAGGGTAAACACTGAAGCTTTCTTT. Protein product: CASRSDRVNTEAFF.

The chain links TRBV10-2 to TRBJ2-2; 8 bases fit TRBD2. CDR1 and CDR2 from the germline V gene are WSHSY and SAAADI. V gave up 8 bases and J gave up 1 base; unmatched junction bases: 6. This CDR3 has 15 amino acids. CDR3 nucleotides: TGCGCCAGCCGGGGGGGCCTATGGAACACCGGGGAGCTGTTTTTT. It translates to CASRGGLWNTGELFF.

The chain combines TRBV11-2 with TRBJ2-5; 7 positions match TRBD2. The V segment lost 5 bases and the J segment 5 bases; nucleotides outside the gene matches: 5. This CDR3 has 13 amino acids. Germline V lookup: CDR1 SGHAT, CDR2 FQNNGV. The chain's CDR3 is CASSREGWETQYF. Here the CDR3 DNA reads TGTGCCAGCAGCAGGGAGGGCTGGGAGACCCAGTACTTC.

The CDR3 protein is CASSAGNEQFF. CDR3 DNA sequence: TGTGCCAGCAGTGCGGGGAATGAGCAGTTCTTC. This chain links TRBV25-1 with TRBJ2-1; maybe TRBD2 (5 bases). V lost 4 bases and J 7 bases, leaving 5 bases between the germline ends. The CDR3 length is 11 residues. Looked up from germline, CDR1 is MGHDK and CDR2 is SYGVNS.

The chain links TRBV9 to TRBJ2-1, with 11 bases aligning to TRBD2. V lost 0 bases to trimming and J lost 9 bases; unmatched junction nucleotides: 5. Germline V gene sequence: CDR1 SGDLS, CDR2 YYNGEE. This CDR3 contains 15 residues. The CDR3 is CASSVGGSGRGEQFF. The DNA of the CDR3 is TGTGCCAGCAGCGTAGGGGGTAGCGGGAGGGGTGAGCAGTTCTTC. The variable domain in full, with the rest retrieved from reference TRBV9 and TRBJ2-1, is DSGVTQTPKHLITATGQRVTLRCSPRSGDLSVYWYQQSLDQGLQFLIQYYNGEERAKGNILERFSAQQFPDLHSELNLSSLELGDSALYFCASSVGGSGRGEQFFGPGTRLTVL.

The chain has TRBV4-3 and TRBJ1-1, with TRBD1 matching over 8 bases. Germline CDR1 and CDR2: LGHNA and YSLEER. V lost 4 bases, J lost 8 bases, and 9 bases stayed unmatched. The CDR3 is made up of 14 amino acids. The CDR3 spells CASSRKGGQEEAFF. The CDR3, as DNA: TGCGCCAGCAGCCGCAAAGGGGGACAGGAGGAAGCTTTCTTT.

The genes are TRBV27 and TRBJ2-7; 10 bases fit TRBD1. The J segment lost 0 bases and the V segment lost 3 bases, leaving 2 bases of the junction unmatched. This CDR3 spans 15 amino acids. Per germline, CDR1 MNHEY and CDR2 SMNVEV (reference sequence). The chain's CDR3 is CASSFGTGASYEQYF. DNA of the CDR3: TGTGCCAGCAGTTTTGGGACAGGGGCCTCCTACGAGCAGTACTTC.

The chain has TRBV10-1 and TRBJ2-1; 11 nucleotides align to TRBD2. The CDR3 length is 18 residues. The germline V gene encodes CDR1 WNHNN and CDR2 SYGVQD (reference sequence). V was pared by 3 bases and J by 6 bases, with 13 bases of the junction left unmatched. CDR3 coding DNA: TGCGCCAGCAGTGACCCCCTGCCGGGACTAGCGGTCTTCAATGAGCAGTTCTTC. Translated: CASSDPLPGLAVFNEQFF.

This clone was recorded a few times. This rearrangement joins TRBV5-6 to TRBJ1-3, with 10 bases lining up with TRBD1. The ends lost 3 bases at V and 4 bases at J; junction bases unmatched: 7. The germline V gene encodes CDR1 SGHDT and CDR2 YYEEEE. The CDR3 has 16 residues. The CDR3 here is CASSSGTGDTGNTIYF. CDR3 nucleotides: TGTGCCAGCAGCTCGGGGACAGGGGATACCGGAAACACCATATATTTT.

The chain recombines TRBV5-1 with TRBJ2-2; a weak D match, TRBD1 (6 bases). The CDR3 contains 15 residues. CDR1 is SGHRS, CDR2 YFSETQ, per germline. V lost 4 bases and J 6 bases, leaving 16 bases between the germline ends. CDR3 amino acids: CASSPRTDRAGELFF. The CDR3 nucleotides read TGCGCCAGCAGCCCGAGGACAGACCGCGCCGGGGAGCTGTTTTTT.

The chain couples TRBV11-2 to TRBJ2-7; 10 nucleotides line up with TRBD2. The CDR3 covers 15 residues. With 5 bases clipped from V and 6 bases from J, the junction kept 10 bases outside the gene matches. Germline CDR1 SGHAT, CDR2 FQNNGV. This chain's CDR3 is CASSPLGLAESEQYF. The CDR3 DNA sequence: TGTGCCAGCAGCCCACTCGGACTAGCGGAAAGCGAGCAGTACTTC.

This clone was detected a few times. This sequence joins TRBV6-6 and TRBJ2-7; maybe TRBD2 (5 bases). CDR3 length: 13 amino acids. Per the germline V gene, CDR1 is MNHNY and CDR2 is SVGAGI (reference sequence). The germline V and J ends were trimmed by 7 bases and 2 bases, with 12 bases remaining between them. For the CDR3, the DNA is TGTGCCAGCACACACGGGAACACCTACGAGCAGTACTTC. This encodes CASTHGNTYEQYF.

V gene TRBV2 combines with J gene TRBJ1-2, with a tentative D call TRBD1 (6 bases). Trimming removed 5 bases at V and 0 bases at J, with 10 bases between. The germline gives CDR1 SNHLY, CDR2 FYNNEI. This CDR3 region has 14 residues. CDR3 sequence reads: CASSTGTTNYGYTF. CDR3 in DNA: TGTGCCAGCAGTACCGGGACAACTAACTATGGCTACACCTTC. Full variable domain (remainder filled in from reference TRBV2 and TRBJ1-2): EPEVTQTPSHQVTQMGQEVILRCVPISNHLYFYWYRQILGQKVEFLVSFYNNEISEKSEIFDDQFSVERPDGSNFTLKIRSTKLEDSAMYFCASSTGTTNYGYTFGSGTRLTVV.